The source of this T cell receptor beta chain is a study of T-cell memory formation after mild COVID-19. MiXCR, applied by TCRdb to the 5' RACE reads, yields one record per CDR3 protein. The table has roughly 480,000 distinct CDR3 sequences, approximately 23% seen once. Germline V gene data show CDR1 as MNHEY and CDR2 as SVGAGI. Trimming cost V 5 bases and J 11 bases, with 22 bases left between them. The CDR3 has 15 residues. Sequencing was carried out using PBMCs or a T cell subset sorted from them (not recorded which). The chain joins TRBV6-5 to TRBJ2-1, with D perhaps matching TRBD1 or TRBD2 (5 bases each). This TCR came from an adult woman who had mild COVID-19 (a few samples of this study predate the infection). Cell type and time point are not known. The CDR3 DNA reads as TGTGCCAGCAGTCACAAGGACAAGGCGCCGGGACAGCAGTTCTTC. Residues: CASSHKDKAPGQQFF.